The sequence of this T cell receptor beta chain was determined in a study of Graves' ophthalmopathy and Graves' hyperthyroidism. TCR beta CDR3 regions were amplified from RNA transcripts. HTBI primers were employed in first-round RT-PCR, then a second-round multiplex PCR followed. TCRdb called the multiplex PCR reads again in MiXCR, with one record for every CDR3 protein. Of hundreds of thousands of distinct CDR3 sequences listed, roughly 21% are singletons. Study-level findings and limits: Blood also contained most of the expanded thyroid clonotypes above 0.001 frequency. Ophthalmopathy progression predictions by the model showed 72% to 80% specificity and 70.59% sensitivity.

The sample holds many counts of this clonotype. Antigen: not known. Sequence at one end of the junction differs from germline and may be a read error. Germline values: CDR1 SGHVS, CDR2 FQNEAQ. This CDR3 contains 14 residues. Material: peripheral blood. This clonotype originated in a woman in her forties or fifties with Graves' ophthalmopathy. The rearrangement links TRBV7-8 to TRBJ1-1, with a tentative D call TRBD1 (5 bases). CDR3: CAGSPGRGNTEAFF. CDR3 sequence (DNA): TGTGCCGGCAGCCCCGGGAGGGGCAACACTGAAGCTTTCTTT.